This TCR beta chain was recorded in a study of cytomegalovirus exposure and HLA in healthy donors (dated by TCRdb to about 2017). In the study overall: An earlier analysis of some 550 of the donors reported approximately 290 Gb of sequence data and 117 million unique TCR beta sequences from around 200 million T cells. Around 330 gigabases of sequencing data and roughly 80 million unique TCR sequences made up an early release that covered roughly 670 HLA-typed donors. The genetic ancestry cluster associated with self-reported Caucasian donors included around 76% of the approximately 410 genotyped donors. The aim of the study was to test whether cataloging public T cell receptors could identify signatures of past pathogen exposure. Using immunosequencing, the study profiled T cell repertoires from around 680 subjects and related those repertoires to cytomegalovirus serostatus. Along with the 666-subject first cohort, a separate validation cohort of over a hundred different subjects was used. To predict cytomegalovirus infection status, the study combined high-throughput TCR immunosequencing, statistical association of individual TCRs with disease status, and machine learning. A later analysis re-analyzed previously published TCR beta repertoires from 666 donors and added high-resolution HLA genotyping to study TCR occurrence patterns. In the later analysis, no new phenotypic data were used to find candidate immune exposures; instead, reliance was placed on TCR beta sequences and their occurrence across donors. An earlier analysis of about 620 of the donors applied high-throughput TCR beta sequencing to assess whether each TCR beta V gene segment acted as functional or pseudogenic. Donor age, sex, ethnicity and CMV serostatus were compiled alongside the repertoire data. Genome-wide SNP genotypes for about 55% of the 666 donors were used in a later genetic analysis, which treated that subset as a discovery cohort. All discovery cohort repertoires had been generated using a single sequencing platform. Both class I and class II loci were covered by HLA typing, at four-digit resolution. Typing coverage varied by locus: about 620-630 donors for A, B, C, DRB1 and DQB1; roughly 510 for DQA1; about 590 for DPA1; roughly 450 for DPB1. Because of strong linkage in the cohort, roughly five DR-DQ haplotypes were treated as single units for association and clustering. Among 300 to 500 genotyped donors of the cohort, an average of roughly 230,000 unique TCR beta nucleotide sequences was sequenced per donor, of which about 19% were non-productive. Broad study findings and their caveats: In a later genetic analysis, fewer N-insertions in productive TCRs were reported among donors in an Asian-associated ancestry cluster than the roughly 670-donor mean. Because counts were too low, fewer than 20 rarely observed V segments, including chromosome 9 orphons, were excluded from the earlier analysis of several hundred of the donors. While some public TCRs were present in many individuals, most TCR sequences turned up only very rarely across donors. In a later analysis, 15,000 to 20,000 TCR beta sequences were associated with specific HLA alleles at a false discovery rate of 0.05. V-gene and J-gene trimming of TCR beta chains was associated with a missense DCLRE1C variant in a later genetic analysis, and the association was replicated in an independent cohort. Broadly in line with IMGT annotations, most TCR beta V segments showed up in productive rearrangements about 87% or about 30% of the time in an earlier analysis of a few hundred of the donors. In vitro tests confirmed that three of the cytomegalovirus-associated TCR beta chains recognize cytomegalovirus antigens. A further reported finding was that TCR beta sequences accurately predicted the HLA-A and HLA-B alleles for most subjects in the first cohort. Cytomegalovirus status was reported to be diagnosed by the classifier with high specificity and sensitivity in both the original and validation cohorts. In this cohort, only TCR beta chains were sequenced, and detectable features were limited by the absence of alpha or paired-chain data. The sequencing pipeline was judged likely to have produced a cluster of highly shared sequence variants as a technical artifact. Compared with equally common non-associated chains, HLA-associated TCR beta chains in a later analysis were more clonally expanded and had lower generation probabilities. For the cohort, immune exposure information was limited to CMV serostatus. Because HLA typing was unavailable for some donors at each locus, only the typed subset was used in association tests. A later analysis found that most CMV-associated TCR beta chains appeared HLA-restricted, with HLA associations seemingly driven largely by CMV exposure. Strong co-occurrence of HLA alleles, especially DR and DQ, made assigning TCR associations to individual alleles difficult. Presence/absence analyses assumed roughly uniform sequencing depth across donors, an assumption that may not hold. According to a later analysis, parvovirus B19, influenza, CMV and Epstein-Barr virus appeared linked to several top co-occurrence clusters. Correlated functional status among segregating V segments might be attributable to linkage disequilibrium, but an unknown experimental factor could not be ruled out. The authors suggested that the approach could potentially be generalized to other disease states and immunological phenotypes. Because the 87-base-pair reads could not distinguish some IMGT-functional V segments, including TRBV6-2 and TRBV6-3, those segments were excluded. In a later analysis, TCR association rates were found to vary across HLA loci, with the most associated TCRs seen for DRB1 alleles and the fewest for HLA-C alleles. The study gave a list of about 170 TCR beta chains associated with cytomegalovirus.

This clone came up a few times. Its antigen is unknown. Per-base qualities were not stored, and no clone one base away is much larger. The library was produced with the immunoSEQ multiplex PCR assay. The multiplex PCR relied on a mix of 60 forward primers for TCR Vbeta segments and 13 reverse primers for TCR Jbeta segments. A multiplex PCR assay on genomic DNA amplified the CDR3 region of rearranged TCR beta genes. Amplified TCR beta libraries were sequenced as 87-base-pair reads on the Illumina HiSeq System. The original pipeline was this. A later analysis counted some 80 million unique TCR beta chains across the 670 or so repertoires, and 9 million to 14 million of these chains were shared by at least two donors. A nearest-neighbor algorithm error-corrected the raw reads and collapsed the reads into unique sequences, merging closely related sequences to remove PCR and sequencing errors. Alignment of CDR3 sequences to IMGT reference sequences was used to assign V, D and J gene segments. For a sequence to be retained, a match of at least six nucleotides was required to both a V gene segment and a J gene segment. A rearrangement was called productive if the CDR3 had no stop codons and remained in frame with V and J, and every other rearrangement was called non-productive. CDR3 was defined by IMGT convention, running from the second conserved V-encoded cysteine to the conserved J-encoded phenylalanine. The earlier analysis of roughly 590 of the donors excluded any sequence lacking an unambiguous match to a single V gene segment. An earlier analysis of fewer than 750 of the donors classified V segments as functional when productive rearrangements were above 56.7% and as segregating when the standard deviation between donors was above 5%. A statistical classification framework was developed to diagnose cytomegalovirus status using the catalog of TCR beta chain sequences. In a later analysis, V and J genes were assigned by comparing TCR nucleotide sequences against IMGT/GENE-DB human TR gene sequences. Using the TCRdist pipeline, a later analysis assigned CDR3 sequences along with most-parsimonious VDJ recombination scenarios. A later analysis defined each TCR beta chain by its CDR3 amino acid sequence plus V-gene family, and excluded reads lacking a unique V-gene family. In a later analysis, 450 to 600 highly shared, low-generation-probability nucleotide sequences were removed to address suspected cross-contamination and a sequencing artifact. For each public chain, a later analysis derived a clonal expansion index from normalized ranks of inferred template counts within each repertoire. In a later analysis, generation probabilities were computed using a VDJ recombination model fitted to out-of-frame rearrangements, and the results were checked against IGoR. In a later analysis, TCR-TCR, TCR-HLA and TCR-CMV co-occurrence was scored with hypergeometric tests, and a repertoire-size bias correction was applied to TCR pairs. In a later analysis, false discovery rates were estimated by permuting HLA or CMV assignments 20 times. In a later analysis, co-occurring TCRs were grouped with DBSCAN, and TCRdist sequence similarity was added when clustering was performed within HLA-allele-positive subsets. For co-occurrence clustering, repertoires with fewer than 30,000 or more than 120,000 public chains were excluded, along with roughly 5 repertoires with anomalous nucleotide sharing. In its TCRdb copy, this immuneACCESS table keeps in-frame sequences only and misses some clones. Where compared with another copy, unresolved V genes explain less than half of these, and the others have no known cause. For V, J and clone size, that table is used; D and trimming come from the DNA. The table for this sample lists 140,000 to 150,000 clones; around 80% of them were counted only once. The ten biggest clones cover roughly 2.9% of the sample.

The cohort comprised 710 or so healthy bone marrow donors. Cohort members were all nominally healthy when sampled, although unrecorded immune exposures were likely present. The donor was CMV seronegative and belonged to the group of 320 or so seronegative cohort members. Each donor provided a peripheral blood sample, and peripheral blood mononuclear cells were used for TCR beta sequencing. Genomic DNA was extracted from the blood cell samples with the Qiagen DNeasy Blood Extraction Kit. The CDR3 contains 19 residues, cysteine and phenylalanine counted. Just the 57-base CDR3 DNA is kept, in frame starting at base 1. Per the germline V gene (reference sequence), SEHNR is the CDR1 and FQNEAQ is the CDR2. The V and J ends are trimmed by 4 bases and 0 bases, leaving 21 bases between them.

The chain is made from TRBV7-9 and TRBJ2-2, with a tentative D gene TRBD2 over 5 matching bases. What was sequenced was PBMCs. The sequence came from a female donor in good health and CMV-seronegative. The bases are TGTGCCAGCAGCTCCCCATCTAACCTCGGACTGTCGAACACCGGGGAGCTGTTTTTT. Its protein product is CASSSPSNLGLSNTGELFF.